Here is one T cell receptor (beta chain) with its context. Its specificity is unknown. This sample is drawn from a study of cytomegalovirus exposure and HLA in healthy donors. Regarding the study as a whole: The study found most TCR sequences rare, yet found some public TCRs in many donors. Productive rates of about 90% or about 30% were seen for most TCR beta V segments in an earlier analysis.

A multiplex PCR was run with 60 Vbeta primers and 13 Jbeta primers. Profiled with immunoSEQ multiplex PCR; TCRdb holds only in-frame clones, not every one. The table has approximately 39,000 clones, roughly three quarters seen once. The germline gives CDR1 SGHAT, CDR2 FQNNGV. The CDR3 is made up of 15 amino acids. The V gene end was trimmed by 4 bases and the J gene end by 4 bases; junction bases not matched to a gene: 4. This sequence joins TRBV11-2 and TRBJ1-1, with TRBD1 identical over 12 bases. The sequenced sample was PBMCs. The receptor was derived from a man aged 30-40 years in good health and CMV-seronegative. The CDR3 DNA reads TGTGCCAGCAGCTATAGGGACAGGGGGCTCACTGAAGCTTTCTTT. Translating it yields CASSYRDRGLTEAFF.